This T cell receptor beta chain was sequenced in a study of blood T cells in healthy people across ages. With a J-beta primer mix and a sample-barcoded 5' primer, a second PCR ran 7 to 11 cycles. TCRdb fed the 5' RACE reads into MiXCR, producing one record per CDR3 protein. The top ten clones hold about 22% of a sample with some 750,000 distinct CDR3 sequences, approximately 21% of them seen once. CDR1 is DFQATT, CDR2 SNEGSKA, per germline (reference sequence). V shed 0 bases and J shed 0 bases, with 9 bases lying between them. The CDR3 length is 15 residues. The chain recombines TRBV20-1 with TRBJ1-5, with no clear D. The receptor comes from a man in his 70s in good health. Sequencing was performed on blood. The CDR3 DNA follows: TGCAGTGCTAGAGAAAGATTGAATAGCAATCAGCCCCAGCATTTT. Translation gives CSARERLNSNQPQHF.